This is a list of T cell receptor beta chains from one sample in a study of Graves' ophthalmopathy and Graves' hyperthyroidism. A single record per CDR3 protein comes from TCRdb applying MiXCR to the multiplex PCR reads. This table has about 390,000 distinct CDR3 sequences, about a sixth appearing once. Sequenced sample: peripheral blood. Every receptor here comes from an adult woman with stable Graves' hyperthyroidism. CDR3s include the opening cysteine and the closing phenylalanine or tryptophan. D genes are given only for firm matches. Clone sizes are given selectively: once, few, many, or a class where the clone is expanded.

size	J	V	D	DNA	CDR3
few	TRBJ1-6	TRBV20-1	-	TGCAGTGCCTGGTGGGCAGGGCATAATTCACCCCTCCACTTT	CSAWWAGHNSPLHF
-	TRBJ2-3	TRBV29-1	TRBD2	TGCAGCGCTCGACTAGCGGGAGGGAATACGCAGTATTTT	CSARLAGGNTQYF
-	TRBJ2-2	TRBV28	TRBD2	TGTGCCAGCAGTTTTCTCGCTAGCGGGAGGGCCAATATAGTCCGGGAGCTGTTTTTT	CASSFLASGRANIVRELFF
many	TRBJ2-2	TRBV12-3/TRBV12-4	-	TGTGCCAGCAGTTGGGGCACCGGGGAGCTGTTTTTT	CASSWGTGELFF
many	TRBJ1-1	TRBV20-1	-	TGCAGTGCCCTAGGGTTTCTGGGGAACACTGAAGCTTTCTTT	CSALGFLGNTEAFF
many	TRBJ2-2	TRBV9	TRBD1	TGTGCCAGCAGCGCGCCGGGACAGGGACCGACCGGGGAGCTGTTTTTT	CASSAPGQGPTGELFF
many	TRBJ2-2	TRBV6-2/TRBV6-3	-	TGTGCCAGCAGGCCAAACACCGGGGAGCTGTTTTTT	CASRPNTGELFF
many	TRBJ2-5	TRBV27	TRBD1	TGTGCCAGCAAGACAGGGGAGCCTAGATCCCAGTACTTC	CASKTGEPRSQYF
many	TRBJ2-5	TRBV24-1	TRBD2	TGTGCCACCAGTGCGGGGGGAATCCAAGAGACCCAGTACTTC	CATSAGGIQETQYF
many	TRBJ2-7	TRBV20-1	TRBD1	TGCAGTGTTCAAGTAGTCGACAGGGGGCGCGAGCAGTACTTC	CSVQVVDRGREQYF
many	TRBJ2-5	TRBV25-1	-	TGTGCCAGCAGTAAGGGGTTAGAGACCCAGTACTTC	CASSKGLETQYF
-	TRBJ2-7	TRBV5-1	-	TGCGCCAGCAGCTTAGGACAGGCGGGGTACTACGAGCAGTACTTC	CASSLGQAGYYEQYF
many	TRBJ1-1	TRBV20-1	TRBD1	TGCAGTGCTAGAGAACAGGGGAGAGGTGGAGCTTTCTTT	CSAREQGRGGAFF
many	TRBJ2-5	TRBV7-2	TRBD2	TGTGCCAGCAGCTTATCGGACTTAGCGGGGGAGACCCAGTACTTC	CASSLSDLAGETQYF
-	TRBJ1-3	TRBV12-3/TRBV12-4	-	TGTGCCAGCAGTTGGGCAGGAGGAAACACCATATATTTT	CASSWAGGNTIYF
many	TRBJ1-1	TRBV27	-	TGTGCCAGCAGTTTGGTTGGGGAGGACACTGAAGCTTTCTTT	CASSLVGEDTEAFF
many	TRBJ1-6	TRBV29-1	TRBD1	TGCAGCGCCTACCGGGACAGGCAGGCGTATAATTCACCCCTCCACTTT	CSAYRDRQAYNSPLHF
-	TRBJ1-2	TRBV29-1	-	TGCAGCATAGGGGGGGACTATGGCTACACCTTC	CSIGGDYGYTF
-	TRBJ1-2	TRBV2	-	TGTGCCAGCAGTGAAGCCCGGGGCAGGGGCTATGGCTACACCTTC	CASSEARGRGYGYTF
-	TRBJ1-1	TRBV7-8	-	TGTGCCAGCAGCTTAGTTATCGGGAGTGGCACTGAAGCTTTCTTT	CASSLVIGSGTEAFF
few	TRBJ2-7	TRBV6-1	-	TGTGCCAGCAGTAGGAGCGAACTAGCAATCCGCCCCTACGAGCAGTACTTC	CASSRSELAIRPYEQYF
-	TRBJ2-7	TRBV6-2/TRBV6-3	TRBD2	TGTGCCAGCAGTTACGGGGATAGCGGGAGAAGGTACGAGCAGTACTTC	CASSYGDSGRRYEQYF
many	TRBJ1-1	TRBV27	-	TGTGCCAGCAGTCTAGACATGTTGAACACTGAAGCTTTCTTT	CASSLDMLNTEAFF
many	TRBJ2-5	TRBV28	TRBD1	TGTGCCAGCAGTTTTATCCCGGACAGGAATCAAGAGACCCAGTACTTC	CASSFIPDRNQETQYF
many	TRBJ1-5	TRBV7-8	TRBD1	TGTGCCAGCAGCCAGTCCGGACAGGGGGCGTATGGACAGCCCCAGCATTTT	CASSQSGQGAYGQPQHF
many	TRBJ2-2	TRBV6-2/TRBV6-3	-	TGTGCCAGCAGTTGGGACCTCTTTACCGGGGAGCTGTTTTTT	CASSWDLFTGELFF
many	TRBJ1-5	TRBV6-5	-	TGTGCCAGCAGTTACTCGAAGGGCGAGGATCAGCCCCAGCATTTT	CASSYSKGEDQPQHF
many	TRBJ2-2	TRBV12-3/TRBV12-4	TRBD2	TGTGCCAGCAGCCCGGGGTCTAGCGGCCTTGGGGGGGAGCTGTTTTTT	CASSPGSSGLGGELFF
many	TRBJ2-5	TRBV7-2	-	TGTGCCAGCAGCTCCCTGTCCCGTAAAGAGACCCAGTACTTC	CASSSLSRKETQYF
many	TRBJ2-1	TRBV19	TRBD2	TGTGCCAGTAGTAACCCATGGCGGGAGGGCCAATACAATGAGCAGTTCTTC	CASSNPWREGQYNEQFF
many	TRBJ1-1	TRBV12-3/TRBV12-4	-	TGTGCCAGCAGTTACGGAGTGAGAACTGAAGCTTTCTTT	CASSYGVRTEAFF
-	TRBJ1-1	TRBV12-3/TRBV12-4	-	TGTGCCAGCAGTTCTGCAGGATCTGATGCTTTCTTT	CASSSAGSDAFF
many	TRBJ2-7	TRBV29-1	-	TGCAGCGTGAGGGAGACAGGATTCTACGAGCAGTACTTC	CSVRETGFYEQYF
many	TRBJ2-2	TRBV11-3	-	TGTGCCAGCAGCTTTCGGAGGGCCGGGGAGCTGTTTTTT	CASSFRRAGELFF
many	TRBJ1-3	TRBV11-2	-	TGTGCCAGCAGCTTAGGAAGACTCCCTCCCTCTGGAAACACCATATATTTT	CASSLGRLPPSGNTIYF
-	TRBJ2-5	TRBV12-3/TRBV12-4	-	TGTGCCAGCACGGCTTCGCCGGCACCAGGGCGAGGGGACCAAGAGACCCAGTACTTC	CASTASPAPGRGDQETQYF
many	TRBJ1-5	TRBV6-1	TRBD1	TGTGCCAGCAGTGAGGACAGGACCAATCAGCCCCAGCATTTT	CASSEDRTNQPQHF
-	TRBJ1-1	TRBV28	-	TGTGCCAGCAGCTTAGTATGGGCGGAGGCTTTCTTT	CASSLVWAEAFF
few	TRBJ2-7	TRBV5-6	-	TGTGCCAGCAGCGCCGCGGGGGCGTTGAACGAGCAGTACTTC	CASSAAGALNEQYF
many	TRBJ2-5	TRBV6-1	-	TGTGCCAGCAGTGAAGATGGTACAAAAACCGAGACCCAGTACTTC	CASSEDGTKTETQYF
many	TRBJ2-7	TRBV6-2/TRBV6-3	-	TGTGCCAGCAGTTTACCGTACGAGCAGTACTTC	CASSLPYEQYF
-	TRBJ2-5	TRBV6-5	TRBD1	TGTGCCAGCAGTCACCCCCGTACAGGGGAAAGGGAAGAGACCCAGTACTTC	CASSHPRTGEREETQYF
many	TRBJ1-1	TRBV9	-	TGTGCCAGCAGCCTTGCTGCAGGGGAGAACACTGAAGCTTTCTTT	CASSLAAGENTEAFF
many	TRBJ1-6	TRBV7-9	-	TGTGCCAGCAGCTTAGGGACAGCGGGCAATTCACCCCTCCACTTT	CASSLGTAGNSPLHF
many	TRBJ1-2	TRBV4-1	-	TGCGCCAGCAGCCAAGATTCGGGGCCCTATGGCTACACCTTC	CASSQDSGPYGYTF
-	TRBJ2-7	TRBV11-2	-	TGTGCCAGCAGCTTATCAGGCGCGGCGGAACTTTACGAGCAGTACTTC	CASSLSGAAELYEQYF
many	TRBJ2-4	TRBV7-8	-	TGTGCCAGCAGCTTTTCACGGTGGCAGGGATCCAAAAACATTCAGTACTTC	CASSFSRWQGSKNIQYF
-	TRBJ2-7	TRBV9	TRBD2	TGTGCCAGCAGCGTCGGGAGGGAAGGGTCCTACGAGCAGTACTTC	CASSVGREGSYEQYF
-	TRBJ1-1	TRBV6-2/TRBV6-3	-	TGTGCCAGCAGTAACCAGGGGATAGGAGGCACTGATGCTTTCTTT	CASSNQGIGGTDAFF
-	TRBJ1-1	TRBV24-1	TRBD1	TGTGCCACCAGTGATTTGGGACAGGACCGAGCTTTCTTT	CATSDLGQDRAFF
many	TRBJ2-5	TRBV7-2	-	TGTGCCAGCAGCTTAAGTGCGGAGACCCAGTACTTC	CASSLSAETQYF
many	TRBJ1-3	TRBV27	-	TGTGCCAGCACTGGAACAGGTATTAGATCTGGAAACACCATATATTTT	CASTGTGIRSGNTIYF
-	TRBJ1-5	TRBV6-1	-	TGTGCCAGCAGCAAGCCCCAGGGTTGCAATCAGCCCCAGCATTTT	CASSKPQGCNQPQHF
-	TRBJ2-7	TRBV6-2/TRBV6-3	TRBD2	TGTGCCAGCAGTTACCGGGGTAGCGGGAGCTACGAGCAGTACTTC	CASSYRGSGSYEQYF
many	TRBJ2-5	TRBV4-1	TRBD2	TGCGCCAGCAGCCAAGATCGACTAGCACGGGAGACCCAGTACTTC	CASSQDRLARETQYF